Reported below is one T cell receptor (beta chain). Its matching antigen is unknown. With a duration under 2 months, the hyperthyroidism was newly diagnosed in patients aged 18 to 65. Clinicians diagnosed patients from clinical symptoms, serum thyroxine and TRAb, thyroid ultrasound and orbital computed tomography. This record belongs to a study of T cells in Graves' hyperthyroidism and ophthalmopathy. Study-level background: Blood from the periphery was taken at initial diagnosis, before any treatment. Findings and limits, study-wide: Most expanded thyroid clonotypes above 0.001 also appeared in blood.

J lost 6 bases, V lost 4 bases, and 5 bases had no gene match. Germline V gene sequence: CDR1 MGHRA, CDR2 YSYEKL. This CDR3 has 14 residues. The source material, RNA transcripts, was used to amplify TCR beta CDR3 regions. In the first-round RT-PCR of the TCR CDR3, the HTBI primer set was used. TCRdb processed the multiplex PCR reads anew with MiXCR; each CDR3 protein has one entry. The top ten hold about a sixth of the sample, which has 400,000 to 500,000 distinct CDR3 sequences, approximately 15% seen once. Material: blood. The chain is built from TRBV4-1 and TRBJ1-4; 7 nucleotides line up with TRBD1. The sequence derives from a woman younger than 30 with Graves' hyperthyroidism. The CDR3, as DNA: TGCGCCAGCAGCCCCGTCCAGGGGGATGAAAAACTGTTTTTT. It yields the protein CASSPVQGDEKLFF.